The TCR beta chain under discussion was sequenced for a study of T cell repertoires in cytomegalovirus infection. One entry per CDR3 protein results from TCRdb running MiXCR on the reads. This sample carries around 210,000 distinct CDR3 sequences, about 5.9% of them seen once, and the ten largest clones take 6.5%. This clonotype was recorded at least ten times. The length of the CDR3 is 11 residues. Trimming cost V 4 bases and J 8 bases, with 8 bases left between them. Germline V lookup: CDR1 MNHEY, CDR2 SVGEGT. The V call is TRBV6-2 or TRBV6-3, the J call TRBJ1-2; no clear D. The TCR originated in a human donor in good health (CMV status not recorded). Some clones in this sample may be carry-over from other donors' samples. The sample comprised PBMCs. CDR3 protein: CASSSTWGYTF. The CDR3 nucleotides are TGTGCCAGCAGTTCCACTTGGGGCTACACCTTC.